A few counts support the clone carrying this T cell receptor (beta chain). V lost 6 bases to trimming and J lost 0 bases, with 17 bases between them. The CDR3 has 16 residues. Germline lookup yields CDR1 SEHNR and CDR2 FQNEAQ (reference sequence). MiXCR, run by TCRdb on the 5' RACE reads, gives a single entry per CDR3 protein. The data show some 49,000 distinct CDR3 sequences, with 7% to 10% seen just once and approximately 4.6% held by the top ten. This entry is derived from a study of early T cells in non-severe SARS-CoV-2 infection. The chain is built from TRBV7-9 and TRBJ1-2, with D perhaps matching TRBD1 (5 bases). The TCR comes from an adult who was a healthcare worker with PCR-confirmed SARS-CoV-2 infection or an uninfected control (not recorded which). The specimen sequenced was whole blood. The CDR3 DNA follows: TGTGCCAGCAGAGACACGGGCAGGGAGGCTAACTATGGCTACACCTTC. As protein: CASRDTGREANYGYTF.